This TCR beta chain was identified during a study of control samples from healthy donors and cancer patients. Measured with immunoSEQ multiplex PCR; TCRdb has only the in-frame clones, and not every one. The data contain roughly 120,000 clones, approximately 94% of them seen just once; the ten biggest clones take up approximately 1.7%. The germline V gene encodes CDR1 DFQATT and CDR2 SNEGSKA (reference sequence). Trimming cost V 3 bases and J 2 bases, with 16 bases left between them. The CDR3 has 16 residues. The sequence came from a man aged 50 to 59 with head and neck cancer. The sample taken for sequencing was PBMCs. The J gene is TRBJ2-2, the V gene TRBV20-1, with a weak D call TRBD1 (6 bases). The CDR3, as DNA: TGCAGTGCTAGTAAGCTGGACAGACCCAACACCGGGGAGCTGTTTTTT. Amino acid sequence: CSASKLDRPNTGELFF.